This is a list of T cell receptor beta chains from one sample in a study of cytomegalovirus exposure and HLA in healthy donors. TCRdb keeps only in-frame clones here, not all; method: immunoSEQ multiplex PCR. Of over 110,000 clones listed, about 88% are singletons. Sample: PBMCs. The receptors here all came from a man between 18 and 35 years old in good health and CMV-seropositive. CDR3s include the opening cysteine and the closing phenylalanine or tryptophan. Each record gives: V gene, J gene, D gene, clone size, CDR3 protein, CDR3 DNA. The D gene is left open where the match is weak. Part of the rows lack a size; the others show once, few, many or a class for expanded clones.

v_call: TRBV5-1
j_call: TRBJ2-1
d_call: TRBD1
clone_size: -
cdr3_aa: CASSRQGTDYNEQFF
cdr3_nt: TGCGCCAGCAGCCGACAGGGGACTGACTACAATGAGCAGTTCTTC

v_call: TRBV5-1
j_call: TRBJ1-1
d_call: TRBD1
clone_size: once
cdr3_aa: CASSLTNRGDTEAFF
cdr3_nt: TGCGCCAGCAGCTTGACTAACAGGGGGGACACTGAAGCTTTCTTT

v_call: TRBV10-2
j_call: TRBJ1-1
d_call: -
clone_size: -
cdr3_aa: CARTAAGGHEAFF
cdr3_nt: TGCGCCAGAACCGCGGCGGGGGGTCATGAAGCTTTCTTT

v_call: TRBV6-1
j_call: TRBJ2-2
d_call: TRBD1
clone_size: -
cdr3_aa: CASRRTGGRMGELFF
cdr3_nt: TGTGCCAGCCGCCGAACAGGGGGAAGGATGGGGGAGCTGTTTTTT

v_call: TRBV27
j_call: TRBJ2-7
d_call: -
clone_size: -
cdr3_aa: CASSLWPEQYF
cdr3_nt: TGTGCCAGCAGTTTGTGGCCCGAGCAGTACTTC

v_call: TRBV5-1
j_call: TRBJ2-6
d_call: -
clone_size: -
cdr3_aa: CASSIQGSGANVLTF
cdr3_nt: TGCGCCAGCAGCATTCAGGGCTCTGGGGCCAACGTCCTGACTTTC

v_call: TRBV19
j_call: TRBJ1-1
d_call: TRBD1
clone_size: -
cdr3_aa: CASDWGTGRTEAFF
cdr3_nt: TGTGCCAGCGACTGGGGGACAGGGCGAACCGAAGCTTTCTTT

v_call: TRBV30
j_call: TRBJ1-5
d_call: -
clone_size: once
cdr3_aa: CAWSVQGGQPQHF
cdr3_nt: TGTGCCTGGAGTGTACAGGGTGGCCAGCCCCAGCATTTT

v_call: TRBV7-2
j_call: TRBJ1-4
d_call: TRBD1
clone_size: -
cdr3_aa: CASTLGTANEKLFF
cdr3_nt: TGTGCCAGCACCCTCGGGACAGCTAATGAAAAACTGTTTTTT

v_call: TRBV19
j_call: TRBJ2-7
d_call: -
clone_size: -
cdr3_aa: CASGHRYEQYF
cdr3_nt: TGTGCCTCCGGACATAGATACGAGCAGTACTTC

v_call: TRBV2
j_call: TRBJ1-2
d_call: TRBD1
clone_size: once
cdr3_aa: CASSATPGQSFYGYTF
cdr3_nt: TGTGCCAGCAGCGCTACCCCGGGACAGTCATTCTATGGCTACACCTTC

v_call: TRBV12-5
j_call: TRBJ1-2
d_call: TRBD1
clone_size: -
cdr3_aa: CASGTRTGVIYGYTF
cdr3_nt: TGTGCTAGTGGTACAAGGACAGGGGTCATCTATGGCTACACCTTC

v_call: TRBV18
j_call: TRBJ1-1
d_call: -
clone_size: -
cdr3_aa: CASSPKGYTEAFF
cdr3_nt: TGTGCCAGCTCACCTAAGGGGTACACTGAAGCTTTCTTT

v_call: TRBV14
j_call: TRBJ1-1
d_call: TRBD1
clone_size: -
cdr3_aa: CASTATGGNTEAFF
cdr3_nt: TGTGCCAGCACCGCGACAGGGGGGAACACTGAAGCTTTCTTT

v_call: TRBV6-1
j_call: TRBJ2-5
d_call: TRBD2
clone_size: -
cdr3_aa: CAGQTSGGKETQYF
cdr3_nt: TGTGCCGGACAGACTAGCGGGGGGAAAGAGACCCAGTACTTC

v_call: TRBV4-1
j_call: TRBJ2-7
d_call: TRBD2
clone_size: -
cdr3_aa: CASSLILAVRSSYEQYF
cdr3_nt: TGCGCCAGCAGCCTGATACTAGCGGTAAGGAGCTCCTACGAGCAGTACTTC

v_call: TRBV10-3
j_call: TRBJ1-2
d_call: -
clone_size: -
cdr3_aa: CAISGVRGFGYTF
cdr3_nt: TGTGCCATCAGTGGCGTCCGGGGGTTTGGCTACACCTTC

v_call: TRBV7-9
j_call: TRBJ2-3
d_call: -
clone_size: -
cdr3_aa: CASSLDGSVSTQYF
cdr3_nt: TGTGCCAGCAGCTTAGACGGGAGCGTTAGTACGCAGTATTTT

v_call: TRBV10-3
j_call: TRBJ2-7
d_call: TRBD1
clone_size: -
cdr3_aa: CAIGGQDLREQYF
cdr3_nt: TGTGCCATCGGGGGACAGGATCTTCGGGAGCAGTACTTC

v_call: TRBV6-1
j_call: TRBJ1-4
d_call: TRBD1
clone_size: -
cdr3_aa: CASFGTENEKLFF
cdr3_nt: TGTGCCAGTTTCGGGACAGAAAATGAAAAACTGTTTTTT

v_call: TRBV28
j_call: TRBJ2-7
d_call: TRBD2
clone_size: -
cdr3_aa: CASSSADSGTRYEQYF
cdr3_nt: TGTGCCAGCAGTTCCGCGGATAGCGGGACACGCTACGAGCAGTACTTC

v_call: TRBV5-1
j_call: TRBJ1-1
d_call: TRBD1
clone_size: -
cdr3_aa: CASRLTGPEAFF
cdr3_nt: TGCGCCAGCAGACTGACAGGGCCTGAAGCTTTCTTT

v_call: TRBV21-1
j_call: TRBJ1-1
d_call: -
clone_size: -
cdr3_aa: CASSCGQGVEAFF
cdr3_nt: TGTGCCAGCAGCTGCGGACAGGGCGTGGAAGCTTTCTTT